One T cell receptor beta chain is described in this entry. Germline V CDR1 and CDR2: MNHEY, SMNVEV (reference sequence). V trimming: 2 bases; J trimming: 6 bases; junction bases outside the gene matches: 14. This CDR3 has 18 amino acids. This sample was included in a study of blood T cell repertoires in COVID-19. Original processing methods: Amplification of reference gene primers provided the estimated nucleated cell counts. Repertoires were generated with immunoSEQ multiplex PCR, while TCRdb's copy carries only in-frame clones and drops some. V and J calls and clone size are as listed in that table; D and trimming were resolved from the DNA. The table has approximately 150,000 clones, about 91% seen once.

This TCR was sampled from a human donor in a cohort sampled during active COVID-19. The specimen was peripheral blood. The J gene is TRBJ2-7, the V gene TRBV27, with 12 nucleotides matching TRBD1. The CDR3 loop reads CASSLKGTLGTGGGEQYF. The CDR3 region has the DNA TGTGCCAGCAGTTTAAAGGGAACATTAGGGACAGGGGGCGGCGAGCAGTACTTC.